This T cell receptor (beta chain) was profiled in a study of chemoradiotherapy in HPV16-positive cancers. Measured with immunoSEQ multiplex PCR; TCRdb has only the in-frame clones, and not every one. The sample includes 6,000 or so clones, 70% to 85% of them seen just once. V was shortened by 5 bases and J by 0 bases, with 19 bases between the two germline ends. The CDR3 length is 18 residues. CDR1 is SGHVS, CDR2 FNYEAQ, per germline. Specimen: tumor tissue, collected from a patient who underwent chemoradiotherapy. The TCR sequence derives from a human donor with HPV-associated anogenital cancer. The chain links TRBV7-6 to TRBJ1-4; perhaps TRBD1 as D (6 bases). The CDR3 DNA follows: TGTGCCAGCAGCCCGGAGGGACAATCTTCCGCAACTAATGAAAAACTGTTTTTT. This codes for CASSPEGQSSATNEKLFF.